Listed below are T cell receptor beta chains from one sample, sequenced in a study of CD8 T cells in Susac syndrome. Each CDR3 protein is one row after TCRdb ran MiXCR on the immunoSEQ multiplex PCR reads. In the table there are 180,000 or so distinct CDR3 sequences, about 94% of which are singletons. Source material: CD4+ T cells from PBMCs. The source of these receptors is a human donor in good health. CDR3s include the opening cysteine and the closing phenylalanine or tryptophan. A D gene is named only where the DNA matches it firmly. Part of the rows lack a size; the others show once, few, many or a class for expanded clones.

J,V,size,D,CDR3,DNA
TRBJ2-1,TRBV5-6,-,-,CASSLGLAWNTNEQFF,TGTGCCAGCAGCTTGGGGCTAGCCTGGAATACGAATGAGCAGTTCTTC
TRBJ2-5,TRBV27,once,-,CASGGSREETQYF,TGTGCCAGCGGGGGGTCAAGGGAAGAGACCCAGTACTTC
TRBJ2-1,TRBV18,-,-,CASSPPEGPPYNEQFF,TGTGCCAGCTCACCACCAGAGGGGCCCCCCTACAATGAGCAGTTCTTC
TRBJ2-1,TRBV20-1,-,TRBD2,CSAPARLAGNYNEQFF,TGCAGTGCTCCCGCAAGGTTAGCGGGGAACTACAATGAGCAGTTCTTC
TRBJ1-2,TRBV29-1,-,-,CSVEPGDYTF,TGCAGCGTTGAACCGGGGGACTACACCTTC
TRBJ2-1,TRBV20-1,-,-,CSASSGRSSYNEQFF,TGCAGTGCTAGTAGCGGTCGGAGCTCCTACAATGAGCAGTTCTTC
TRBJ1-5,TRBV29-1,-,-,CSVGSGLSNQPQHF,TGCAGCGTTGGGTCTGGTCTTAGCAATCAGCCCCAGCATTTT
TRBJ2-1,TRBV3-1,-,TRBD1,CASTPRTGGEQFF,TGTGCCAGCACCCCTCGGACAGGGGGAGAGCAGTTCTTC
TRBJ1-1,TRBV29-1,-,TRBD1,CSAGDSLNTEAFF,TGCAGCGCGGGGGACAGCTTGAACACTGAAGCTTTCTTT
TRBJ1-2,TRBV27,-,-,CASTPHPNYGYTF,TGTGCCAGCACCCCACACCCGAACTATGGCTACACCTTC
TRBJ2-1,TRBV25-1,-,TRBD1,CASTRQGGYNEQFF,TGTGCCAGCACCCGACAGGGGGGCTACAATGAGCAGTTCTTC
TRBJ1-2,TRBV19,-,-,CASRNFYGYTF,TGTGCCAGTAGAAACTTCTATGGCTACACCTTC
TRBJ2-7,TRBV27,-,TRBD2,CASSPRTSGYYEQYF,TGTGCCAGCAGTCCCCGAACTAGCGGATACTACGAGCAGTACTTC
TRBJ2-1,TRBV2,-,-,CASSALGIEQFF,TGTGCCAGCAGTGCCCTAGGGATTGAGCAGTTCTTC
TRBJ2-2,TRBV3-1,-,TRBD2,CASSLRTSGTGELFF,TGTGCCAGCAGCCTTCGGACTAGCGGGACCGGGGAGCTGTTTTTT
TRBJ2-7,TRBV12-3/TRBV12-4,-,-,CASSFSHSEQYF,TGTGCCAGCAGTTTTTCCCACTCCGAGCAGTACTTC
TRBJ2-1,TRBV20-1,-,TRBD2,CSAQRGGSYNEQFF,TGCAGTGCTCAGCGGGGGGGCTCCTACAATGAGCAGTTCTTC
TRBJ2-1,TRBV20-1,-,TRBD2,CSAAGTNNEQFF,TGCAGTGCTGCCGGGACTAACAATGAGCAGTTCTTC
TRBJ2-5,TRBV20-1,-,-,CSSKGGGETQYF,TGCAGTTCCAAGGGAGGGGGAGAGACCCAGTACTTC
TRBJ2-3,TRBV7-8,-,TRBD2,CASSTSGQGTDTQYF,TGTGCCAGCAGCACTAGCGGGCAGGGCACAGATACGCAGTATTTT
TRBJ2-3,TRBV30,-,-,CAWRKSTDTQYF,TGTGCCTGGAGGAAGAGCACAGATACGCAGTATTTT
TRBJ2-1,TRBV29-1,-,TRBD2,CSVDPTSGFRGNEQFF,TGCAGCGTTGACCCGACTAGCGGGTTTAGGGGCAATGAGCAGTTCTTC
TRBJ1-5,TRBV20-1,-,-,CSANQFGNQPQHF,TGCAGTGCTAACCAGTTCGGCAATCAGCCCCAGCATTTT
TRBJ2-7,TRBV23-1,-,-,CASSQSHRYEQYF,TGCGCCAGCAGTCAATCCCACAGATACGAGCAGTACTTC
TRBJ2-1,TRBV20-1,-,TRBD2,CSASRTRGTYNEQFF,TGCAGTGCTAGCCGGACTAGAGGGACCTACAATGAGCAGTTCTTC
TRBJ2-3,TRBV29-1,-,-,CTYGVFTDTQYF,TGCACCTACGGAGTTTTCACAGATACGCAGTATTTT
TRBJ2-1,TRBV20-1,-,TRBD2,CSAHGTSGSPYNEQFF,TGCAGTGCCCATGGGACTAGCGGGAGTCCCTACAATGAGCAGTTCTTC
TRBJ1-5,TRBV12-3/TRBV12-4,once,-,CASAVWGAGSEAQHF,TGTGCCAGCGCAGTCTGGGGGGCAGGGTCGGAGGCCCAGCATTTT
TRBJ1-1,TRBV6-6,-,-,CASSPRTVNTEAFF,TGTGCCAGCAGTCCCCGGACGGTGAACACTGAAGCTTTCTTT
TRBJ2-1,TRBV6-5,-,TRBD2,CASSYTGLAGLDNEQFF,TGTGCCAGCAGCTACACCGGACTAGCGGGACTAGACAATGAGCAGTTCTTC
TRBJ2-7,TRBV20-1,-,TRBD2,CSAGTSGSGEQYF,TGCAGTGCTGGGACTAGCGGGAGCGGCGAGCAGTACTTC
TRBJ1-2,TRBV20-1,-,TRBD1,CSASRRGRDGYTF,TGCAGTGCCTCGAGGAGGGGGCGCGATGGCTACACCTTC
TRBJ2-5,TRBV3-1,-,TRBD2,CASSQGGSGAQYF,TGTGCCAGCAGCCAAGGCGGGAGCGGGGCCCAGTACTTC
TRBJ1-2,TRBV28,-,-,CASIPGAVGYGYTF,TGTGCCAGCATTCCGGGGGCAGTCGGCTATGGCTACACCTTC
TRBJ2-5,TRBV28,-,TRBD1,CASSLRGTGPETQYF,TGTGCCAGCAGTTTGAGGGGGACAGGGCCAGAGACCCAGTACTTC
TRBJ1-2,TRBV4-3,-,-,CASSQDTGPGGYTF,TGCGCCAGCAGCCAAGATACAGGGCCGGGCGGCTACACCTTC
TRBJ2-7,TRBV30,-,-,CAWSVKGNEQYF,TGTGCCTGGAGTGTAAAGGGAAACGAGCAGTACTTC
TRBJ1-2,TRBV2,-,TRBD1,CASSTGTDYGYTF,TGTGCCAGCAGTACCGGGACAGACTATGGCTACACCTTC
TRBJ2-3,TRBV28,-,TRBD2,CASRTGREGGTDTQYF,TGTGCCAGCCGGACTGGGCGGGAGGGCGGCACAGATACGCAGTATTTT
TRBJ1-1,TRBV29-1,-,-,CSVETGAYTEAFF,TGCAGCGTTGAAACGGGGGCGTACACTGAAGCTTTCTTT